These 19 T cell receptor beta chains originate from one sample sequenced in a study of T cell changes during pregnancy in multiple sclerosis. Using immunoSEQ multiplex PCR, the repertoire was profiled, and TCRdb retains in-frame clones only, with some absent. Found here are 60,000 or so clones, less than 95% of them singletons; the top ten hold around 2.1%. The sample was peripheral blood, taken in the second trimester of pregnancy. The receptors were sampled from a female donor in good health, enrolled as a control in a pregnancy study.

The chain couples TRBV19 to TRBJ2-7; D may be TRBD1 (5 bases). CDR1 is LNHDA and CDR2 is SQIVND in the germline V gene (reference sequence). V lost 8 bases, J lost 3 bases, and 11 bases lay in between. The CDR3 totals 12 residues. CDR3 residues: CASSQDSYEQYF. DNA for the CDR3: TGTGCCAGTTCCCAAGACAGCTACGAGCAGTACTTC. The full variable domain, rest sourced from reference TRBV19 and TRBJ2-7, is DGGITQSPKYLFRKEGQNVTLSCEQNLNHDAMYWYRQDPGQGLRLIYYSQIVNDFQKGDIAEGYSVSREKKESFPLTVTSAQKNPTAFYLCASSQDSYEQYFGPGTRLTVT.

This rearrangement joins TRBV7-9 to TRBJ2-5; 10 bases are a match to TRBD1. Germline V gives CDR1 SEHNR, CDR2 FQNEAQ (reference sequence). The CDR3 covers 15 residues. Losses at the gene ends were 1 base for V and 2 bases for J; bases not matched to a gene: 1. Written as DNA, the CDR3 is TGTGCCAGCAGCTTAGTGGACAGGGGGCAAGAGACCCAGTACTTC. Translating gives CASSLVDRGQETQYF.

The chain joins TRBV27 to TRBJ1-4; TRBD1 is a possible D gene (6 bases). The germline V gene has CDR1 MNHEY and CDR2 SMNVEV (reference sequence). V lost 4 bases and J lost 5, with 14 bases in between. The CDR3 runs 15 residues. The CDR3 reads CASSSAQGINEKLFF. Written as DNA, the CDR3 is TGTGCCAGCAGTTCGGCTCAGGGGATCAATGAAAAACTGTTTTTT.

This chain uses TRBV4-1 with TRBJ2-7; 7 bases are a match to TRBD2. The CDR3 is made up of 16 amino acids. After removal of 0 bases from V and 2 bases from J, the junction contained 7 bases not matched to a gene. Germline CDR1 is MGHRA and CDR2 is YSYEKL. CDR3 sequence reads: CASSQDSGGPAYEQYF. DNA for the CDR3: TGCGCCAGCAGCCAAGATTCGGGGGGTCCTGCCTACGAGCAGTACTTC.

The rearrangement links TRBV6-5 to TRBJ1-3; no clear D gene. In germline, CDR1 is MNHEY, CDR2 SVGAGI. Deletions cut 1 base from V and 4 bases from J, with 14 bases between. CDR3 length equals 16 residues. The DNA of the CDR3 is TGTGCCAGCAGTTACTACGCGGGCGGGCCGGGAAACACCATATATTTT. Protein: CASSYYAGGPGNTIYF.

This clone was observed once. The chain has TRBV9 and TRBJ2-1; TRBD2 aligns across 9 bases. V shed 3 bases, J shed 10 bases, and the junction held 11 bases outside the gene matches. Germline CDR1 SGDLS, CDR2 YYNGEE. The CDR3 is made up of 15 amino acids. CDR3 nucleotides: TGTGCCAGCAGCGCCAGCGGGAGTAGCGGGGGAGAGCAGTTCTTC. As protein: CASSASGSSGGEQFF.

In its sample, this clone was seen a few times. This rearrangement joins TRBV6-4 to TRBJ1-1, with D possibly matching TRBD1 (6 bases). V shed 0 bases and J shed 1 base, with 12 bases lying between them. The CDR3 sequence is 16 residues long. Germline V gene sequence: CDR1 MRHNA, CDR2 SNTAGT. The CDR3 bases are TGTGCCAGCAGTGACTCGAGTCGGACAGAGAACACTGAAGCTTTCTTT. Translated: CASSDSSRTENTEAFF.

To note about this clone: One end of the junction does not line up with germline, which may come from a read error. V is TRBV7-7 and J is TRBJ2-5, with no clear D. The CDR3 totals 14 residues. CDR1 and CDR2 from the germline V gene are SSHAT and FNYEAQ (reference sequence). CDR3 protein: CASSLVGQPETQYF. The CDR3 nucleotides are TGTGCTAGCAGCTTGGTCGGTCAACCGGAGACCCAGTACTTC.

The chain recombines TRBV28 with TRBJ2-7; 11 nucleotides match TRBD2. CDR1 is MDHEN and CDR2 is SYDVKM in the germline V gene. Losses at the gene ends were 5 bases for V and 5 bases for J; bases not matched to a gene: 5. The CDR3 covers 14 residues. The CDR3 here is CASSLVTSGNEQYF. CDR3 DNA sequence: TGTGCCAGCAGTCTAGTGACTAGCGGGAACGAGCAGTACTTC.

This clone has only a few counts. The V and J genes are TRBV4-1 and TRBJ1-1; D remains ambiguous. This CDR3 is 17 amino acids long. Trimming left V 0 bases short and J 3 bases short, with 17 bases between. The V gene's germline CDR1 is MGHRA and CDR2 YSYEKL. The CDR3 sequence: CASSQELSGLVHTEAFF. As DNA, the CDR3 is TGCGCCAGCAGCCAAGAATTGTCCGGTCTGGTACACACTGAAGCTTTCTTT.

The CDR3 spells CTSSRKQGWVYGYTF. The CDR3 DNA follows: TGCACCAGCAGCCGAAAGCAGGGTTGGGTCTATGGCTACACCTTC. V is TRBV1 and J is TRBJ1-2; the table's D call TRBD1 went unverified against the DNA. TRBV1 counts as a pseudogene. This CDR3 is built from 15 residues.

This chain joins TRBV2 and TRBJ1-2, with 8 bases identical to TRBD1. The germline V gene has CDR1 SNHLY and CDR2 FYNNEI. After removal of 3 bases from V and 7 bases from J, the junction contained 4 bases not matched to a gene. This CDR3 is built from 13 residues. CDR3 in amino acids: CASSDHRGGGYTF. CDR3 DNA: TGTGCCAGCAGTGATCACAGGGGGGGTGGCTACACCTTC.

The chain employs TRBV28 and TRBJ2-1; no clear D gene. The V end lost 7 bases, the J end lost 0 bases, and 13 bases lay between the germline ends. Germline V gene sequence: CDR1 MDHEN, CDR2 SYDVKM. The CDR3 is made up of 15 amino acids. CDR3 DNA sequence: TGTGCCAGCACCTTAGATTGGAGCTCCTACAATGAGCAGTTCTTC. Translated: CASTLDWSSYNEQFF. Complete variable domain (other parts from reference TRBV28 and TRBJ2-1): DVKVTQSSRYLVKRTGEKVFLECVQDMDHENMFWYRQDPGLGLRLIYFSYDVKMKEKGDIPEGYSVSREKKERFSLILESASTNQTSMYLCASTLDWSSYNEQFFGPGTRLTVL.

V usage is TRBV19 and J usage is TRBJ1-2; 11 bases match TRBD1. Trimming removed 9 bases from V and 5 bases from J; junction bases left unmatched: 11. Germline-derived CDR1 and CDR2 are LNHDA and SQIVND (reference sequence). The length of the CDR3 is 15 residues. The CDR3 DNA sequence: TGTGCCAGCAGGGACAGGGGGAAAACTAGGTATGGCTACACCTTC. Protein sequence: CASRDRGKTRYGYTF.

This sequence joins TRBV7-5 and TRBJ1-5; the DNA was not used to check the table's D call, TRBD1. TRBV7-5 is given as a pseudogene. The CDR3 runs to 18 residues. CDR3 protein: CARSLGGDATGSNQPQHF. CDR3 DNA: TGTGCCAGAAGCTTAGGCGGTGACGCGACAGGTAGTAATCAGCCCCAGCATTTT.

The genes are TRBV5-1 and TRBJ1-2, with a weak D call TRBD1 (6 bases). Deletions cut 4 bases from V and 6 bases from J, with 19 bases between. The CDR3 totals 15 residues. The germline V gene has CDR1 SGHRS and CDR2 YFSETQ. CDR3 protein: CASSPNTGRGDGYTF. CDR3 sequence (DNA): TGCGCCAGCAGCCCCAATACAGGGAGAGGAGATGGCTACACCTTC.

The J gene is TRBJ1-4, the V gene TRBV27; 7 bases match TRBD1. V shed 4 bases, J shed 10 bases, and the junction held 9 bases outside the gene matches. CDR3 length: 14 residues. In germline, CDR1 is MNHEY, CDR2 SMNVEV (reference sequence). CDR3 bases: TGTGCCAGCAGTTACTCAACAGGGGCGGGAAAACTGTTTTTT. Translation: CASSYSTGAGKLFF.

The chain has TRBV10-2 and TRBJ2-2; 12 nucleotides match TRBD2. Germline V gene lookup returns CDR1 WSHSY and CDR2 SAAADI. The CDR3 covers 17 residues. V was pared by 4 bases and J by 4 bases, with 7 bases of the junction left unmatched. CDR3 in amino acids: CASSGPSGGAGTGELFF. The CDR3 region has the DNA TGCGCCAGCAGTGGGCCTAGCGGGGGGGCCGGCACCGGGGAGCTGTTTTTT.

The J gene is TRBJ1-4, the V gene TRBV5-1; D unclear. The CDR3 consists of 15 residues. With 4 bases removed from V and 4 bases from J, the gap between germline ends came to 14 bases. The germline CDR1 and CDR2 sequences are SGHRS and YFSETQ. This CDR3 is CASSPTRTDNEKLFF. CDR3 nucleotides: TGCGCCAGCAGCCCGACAAGAACGGATAATGAAAAACTGTTTTTT.